Listed below are T cell receptor beta chains from one sample, sequenced in a study of blood T cell repertoires in COVID-19. This table comes from immunoSEQ multiplex PCR, and its TCRdb copy is limited to in-frame clones, with some not included. The sample contains 170,000 or so clones, around nine tenths of which appear only once. The sample consisted of peripheral blood. These receptors were collected from a young woman who had recovered from COVID-19. The CDR3 runs from the conserved cysteine through the conserved F or W. A D gene is named only where the DNA matches it firmly. Some rows have no size entry. The others give once, few or many, or a class for an expanded clone.

j_gene: TRBJ1-1; d_gene: NA; len: 16; v_gene: TRBV19; abundance: once; CDR3aa: CASSIDGATGNTEAFF; CDR3nt: TGTGCCAGTAGTATAGATGGGGCGACAGGGAACACTGAAGCTTTCTTT
j_gene: TRBJ1-1; d_gene: NA; len: 13; v_gene: TRBV5-8; abundance: NA; CDR3aa: CASSLERNTEAFF; CDR3nt: TGTGCCAGCAGCTTGGAGCGGAACACTGAAGCTTTCTTT
j_gene: TRBJ2-7; d_gene: TRBD1; len: 16; v_gene: TRBV6-5; abundance: NA; CDR3aa: CASSSLGTEFAYEQYF; CDR3nt: TGTGCCAGCAGTTCCCTCGGGACAGAATTTGCCTACGAGCAGTACTTC
j_gene: TRBJ1-2; d_gene: NA; len: 15; v_gene: TRBV5-5; abundance: NA; CDR3aa: CASSSRLQSYPGYTF; CDR3nt: TGTGCCAGCAGCTCGAGGCTGCAGTCCTACCCTGGCTACACCTTC
j_gene: TRBJ1-5; d_gene: NA; len: 13; v_gene: TRBV7-2; abundance: few; CDR3aa: CASSSTQHTSQHF; CDR3nt: TGTGCCAGCAGCTCCACCCAACACACGTCCCAGCATTTT
j_gene: TRBJ2-5; d_gene: TRBD2; len: 15; v_gene: TRBV5-3; abundance: NA; CDR3aa: CARSSLAGEQETQYF; CDR3nt: TGTGCCAGAAGTTCACTAGCGGGAGAGCAAGAGACCCAGTACTTC
j_gene: TRBJ2-1; d_gene: NA; len: 14; v_gene: TRBV6-2/TRBV6-3; abundance: NA; CDR3aa: CASSYWGRDYEQFF; CDR3nt: TGTGCCAGCAGTTACTGGGGCAGGGATTACGAGCAGTTCTTC
j_gene: TRBJ1-2; d_gene: NA; len: 15; v_gene: TRBV7-8; abundance: once; CDR3aa: CASSLATGSNYGYTF; CDR3nt: TGTGCCAGCAGCTTAGCAACAGGGTCTAACTATGGCTACACCTTC
j_gene: TRBJ2-2; d_gene: NA; len: 14; v_gene: TRBV6-6; abundance: once; CDR3aa: CASSYGGATGELFF; CDR3nt: TGTGCCAGCAGTTATGGTGGGGCCACCGGGGAGCTGTTTTTT
j_gene: TRBJ2-3; d_gene: TRBD2; len: 17; v_gene: TRBV7-9; abundance: NA; CDR3aa: CASSFLIGTRGTDTQYF; CDR3nt: TGTGCCAGCAGCTTTCTGATCGGGACTAGAGGCACAGATACGCAGTATTTT
j_gene: TRBJ1-5; d_gene: TRBD1; len: 14; v_gene: TRBV27; abundance: few; CDR3aa: CASSPGQGALAQHF; CDR3nt: TGTGCCAGCAGCCCGGGACAGGGGGCATTGGCCCAGCATTTT
j_gene: TRBJ1-5; d_gene: NA; len: 13; v_gene: TRBV10-3; abundance: few; CDR3aa: CAISQGSNQPQHF; CDR3nt: TGTGCCATCAGCCAGGGGAGCAATCAGCCCCAGCATTTT
j_gene: TRBJ2-7; d_gene: TRBD2; len: 14; v_gene: TRBV5-1; abundance: NA; CDR3aa: CASSLSSGGYEQYF; CDR3nt: TGCGCCAGCAGCCTCTCTTCGGGGGGCTACGAGCAGTACTTC
j_gene: TRBJ2-7; d_gene: NA; len: 15; v_gene: TRBV7-2; abundance: NA; CDR3aa: CASSLGLLNRVEQYF; CDR3nt: TGTGCCAGCAGCTTAGGACTTCTGAACAGGGTCGAGCAGTACTTC
j_gene: TRBJ1-1; d_gene: NA; len: 15; v_gene: TRBV18; abundance: NA; CDR3aa: CASSPTDGGNTEAFF; CDR3nt: TGTGCCAGCTCACCTACGGACGGGGGGAACACTGAAGCTTTCTTT